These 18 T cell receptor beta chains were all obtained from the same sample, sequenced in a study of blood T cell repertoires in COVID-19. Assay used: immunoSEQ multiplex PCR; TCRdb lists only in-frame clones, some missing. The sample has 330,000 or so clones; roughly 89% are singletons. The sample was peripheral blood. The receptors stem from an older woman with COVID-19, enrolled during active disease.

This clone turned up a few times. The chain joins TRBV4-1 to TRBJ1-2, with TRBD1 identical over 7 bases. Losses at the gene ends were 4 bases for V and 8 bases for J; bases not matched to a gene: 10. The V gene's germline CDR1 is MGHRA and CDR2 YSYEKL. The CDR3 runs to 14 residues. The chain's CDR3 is CASSPYTGQMGYTF. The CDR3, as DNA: TGCGCCAGCAGCCCGTATACGGGACAGATGGGCTACACCTTC.

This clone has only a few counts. The CDR3, as DNA: TGTGCCAGTAGTATGGACAGAGGTCTCTGGGAAGCTTTCTTT. Amino acids: CASSMDRGLWEAFF. The chain uses TRBV19 and TRBJ1-1; D possibly corresponds to TRBD1 (6 bases). Germline V lookup: CDR1 LNHDA, CDR2 SQIVND (reference sequence). The CDR3 is made up of 14 amino acids. V was cut by 3 bases and J by 8 bases, with 16 bases left in between.

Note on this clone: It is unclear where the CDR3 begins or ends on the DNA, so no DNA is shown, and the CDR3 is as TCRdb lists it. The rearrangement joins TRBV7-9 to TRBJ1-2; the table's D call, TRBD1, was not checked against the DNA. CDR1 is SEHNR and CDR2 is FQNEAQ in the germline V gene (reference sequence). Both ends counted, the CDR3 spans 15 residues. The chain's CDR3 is CASSSGQGSNYGYTF.

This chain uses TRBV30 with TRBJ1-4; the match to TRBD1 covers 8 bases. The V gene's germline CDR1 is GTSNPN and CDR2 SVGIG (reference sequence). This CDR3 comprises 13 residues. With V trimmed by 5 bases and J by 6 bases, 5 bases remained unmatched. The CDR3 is CAWGETGDEKLFF. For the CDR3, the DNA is TGTGCCTGGGGTGAGACAGGGGATGAAAAACTGTTTTTT.

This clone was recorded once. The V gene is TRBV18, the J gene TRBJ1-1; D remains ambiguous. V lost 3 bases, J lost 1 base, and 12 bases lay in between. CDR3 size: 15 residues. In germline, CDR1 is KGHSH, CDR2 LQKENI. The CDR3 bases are TGTGCCAGCTCACCGGGCCTCGGTGGGAACACTGAAGCTTTCTTT. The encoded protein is CASSPGLGGNTEAFF.

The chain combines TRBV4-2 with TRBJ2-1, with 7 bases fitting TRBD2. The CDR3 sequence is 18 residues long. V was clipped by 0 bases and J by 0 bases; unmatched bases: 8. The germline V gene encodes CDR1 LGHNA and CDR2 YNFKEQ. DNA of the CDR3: TGTGCCAGCAGCCAAGAGAGGACTAGGACGAACTCCTACAATGAGCAGTTCTTC. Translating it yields CASSQERTRTNSYNEQFF.

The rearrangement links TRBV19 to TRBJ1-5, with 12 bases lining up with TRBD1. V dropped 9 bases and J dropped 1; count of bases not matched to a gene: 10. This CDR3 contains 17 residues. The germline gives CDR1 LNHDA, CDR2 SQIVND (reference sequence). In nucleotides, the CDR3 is TGTGCCAGCAAACCGGGACAGGGGGCGGGGAGCAATCAGCCCCAGCATTTT. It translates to CASKPGQGAGSNQPQHF.

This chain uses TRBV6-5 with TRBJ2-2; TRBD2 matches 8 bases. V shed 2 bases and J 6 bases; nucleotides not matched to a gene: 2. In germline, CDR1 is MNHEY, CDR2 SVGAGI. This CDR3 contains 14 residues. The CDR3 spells CASSYRTSPGELFF. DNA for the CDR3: TGTGCCAGCAGTTACCGGACTAGCCCCGGGGAGCTGTTTTTT.

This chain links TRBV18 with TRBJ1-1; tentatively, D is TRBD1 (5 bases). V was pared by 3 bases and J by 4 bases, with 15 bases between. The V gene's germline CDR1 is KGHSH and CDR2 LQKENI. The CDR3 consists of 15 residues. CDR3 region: CASSPPGGFSTEAFF. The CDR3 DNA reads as TGTGCCAGCTCACCCCCGGGGGGATTCAGCACTGAAGCTTTCTTT.

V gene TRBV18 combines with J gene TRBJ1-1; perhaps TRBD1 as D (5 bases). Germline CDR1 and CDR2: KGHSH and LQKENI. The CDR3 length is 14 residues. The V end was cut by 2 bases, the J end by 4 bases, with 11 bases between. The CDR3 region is CASSPTPGGTEAFF. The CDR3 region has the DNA TGTGCCAGCTCACCAACGCCCGGGGGCACTGAAGCTTTCTTT.

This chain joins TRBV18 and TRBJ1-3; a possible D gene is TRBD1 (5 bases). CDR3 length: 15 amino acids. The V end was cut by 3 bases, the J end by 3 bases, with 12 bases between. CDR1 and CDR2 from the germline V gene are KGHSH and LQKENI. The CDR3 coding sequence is TGTGCCAGCTCACCGGGGCCGATGAATGGAAACACCATATATTTT. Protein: CASSPGPMNGNTIYF. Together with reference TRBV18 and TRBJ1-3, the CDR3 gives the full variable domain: NAGVMQNPRHLVRRRGQEARLRCSPMKGHSHVYWYRQLPEEGLKFMVYLQKENIIDESGMPKERFSAEFPKEGPSILRIQQVVRGDSAAYFCASSPGPMNGNTIYFGEGSWLTVV.

The CDR3 sequence is CASSAVVSGADEQFF. CDR3 in DNA: TGTGCCAGCAGCGCCGTTGTTAGCGGGGCCGATGAGCAGTTCTTC. The rearrangement links TRBV5-4 to TRBJ2-1, with 8 bases matching TRBD2. Germline trimming cut 4 bases from V and 8 bases from J; bases unmatched to any gene: 11. The CDR3 is 15 residues long. In germline, CDR1 is SGHNT, CDR2 YYREEE (reference sequence).

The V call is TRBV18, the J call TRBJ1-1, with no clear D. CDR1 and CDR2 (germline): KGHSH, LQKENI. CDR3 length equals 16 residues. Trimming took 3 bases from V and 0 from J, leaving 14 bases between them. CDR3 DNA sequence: TGTGCCAGCTCACCCCGGCGGGGTCACATGAACACTGAAGCTTTCTTT. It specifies CASSPRRGHMNTEAFF.

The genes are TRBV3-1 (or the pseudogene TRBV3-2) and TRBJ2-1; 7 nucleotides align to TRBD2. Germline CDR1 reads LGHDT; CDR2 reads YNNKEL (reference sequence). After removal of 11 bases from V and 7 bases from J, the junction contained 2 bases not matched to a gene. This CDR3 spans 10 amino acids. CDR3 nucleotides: TGTGCCTCCGGGGGGAATGAGCAGTTCTTC. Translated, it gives CASGGNEQFF.

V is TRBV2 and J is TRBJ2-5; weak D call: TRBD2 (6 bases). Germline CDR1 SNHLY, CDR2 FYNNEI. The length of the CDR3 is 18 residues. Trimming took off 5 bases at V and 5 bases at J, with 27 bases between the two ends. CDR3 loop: CASSSGHSARGRGETQYF. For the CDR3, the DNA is TGTGCCAGCAGTTCTGGCCACTCCGCACGCGGTCGGGGGGAGACCCAGTACTTC.

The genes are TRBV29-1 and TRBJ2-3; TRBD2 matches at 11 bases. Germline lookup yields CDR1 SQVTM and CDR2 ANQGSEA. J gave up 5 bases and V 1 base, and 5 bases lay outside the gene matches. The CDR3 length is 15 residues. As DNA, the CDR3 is TGCAGCGTTGAAGTCCTAGCGGGGGGAAGAGATACGCAGTATTTT. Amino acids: CSVEVLAGGRDTQYF.

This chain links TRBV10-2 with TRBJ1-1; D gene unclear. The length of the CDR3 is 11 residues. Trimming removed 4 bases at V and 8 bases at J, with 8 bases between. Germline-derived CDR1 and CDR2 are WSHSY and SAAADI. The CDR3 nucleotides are TGCGCCAGCAGTGCAAAGCAAGAAGCTTTCTTT. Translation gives CASSAKQEAFF.

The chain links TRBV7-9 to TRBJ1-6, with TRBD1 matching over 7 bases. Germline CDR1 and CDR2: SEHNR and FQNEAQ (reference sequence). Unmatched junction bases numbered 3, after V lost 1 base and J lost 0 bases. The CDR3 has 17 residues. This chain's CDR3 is CASSLGGGRSYNSPLHF. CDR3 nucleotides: TGTGCCAGCAGCTTAGGAGGGGGCCGCTCCTATAATTCACCCCTCCACTTT.